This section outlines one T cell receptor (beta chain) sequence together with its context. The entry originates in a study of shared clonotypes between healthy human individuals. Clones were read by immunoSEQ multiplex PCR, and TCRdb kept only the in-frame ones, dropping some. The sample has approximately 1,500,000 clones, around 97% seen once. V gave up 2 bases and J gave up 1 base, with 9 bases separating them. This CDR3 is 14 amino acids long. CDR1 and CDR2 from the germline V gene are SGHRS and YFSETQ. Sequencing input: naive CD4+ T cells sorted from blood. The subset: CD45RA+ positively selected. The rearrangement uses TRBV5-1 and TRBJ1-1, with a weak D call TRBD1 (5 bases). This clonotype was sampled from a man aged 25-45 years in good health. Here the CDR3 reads CASSFSGTNTEAFF. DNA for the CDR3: TGCGCCAGCAGCTTCTCCGGGACGAACACTGAAGCTTTCTTT. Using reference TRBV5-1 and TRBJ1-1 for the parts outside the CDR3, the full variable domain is KAGVTQTPRYLIKTRGQQVTLSCSPISGHRSVSWYQQTPGQGLQFLFEYFSETQRNKGNFPGRFSGRQFSNSRSEMNVSTLELGDSALYLCASSFSGTNTEAFFGQGTRLTVV.